This T cell receptor beta chain was profiled in a study of blood T cell repertoires in COVID-19. Study information: The study drew acute and convalescent COVID-19 samples from the United States, Italy and Spain.

TCRdb's copy holds only in-frame clones and misses some; the assay was immunoSEQ multiplex PCR. The table includes roughly 380,000 clones, approximately 89% detected once. Trimming removed 3 bases at V and 8 bases at J, with 19 bases between. Looked up from germline, CDR1 is SGHAT and CDR2 is FQNNGV. The CDR3 sequence is 16 residues long. V is TRBV11-2 and J is TRBJ1-4; D may be TRBD1 (5 bases). The receptor was derived from a woman aged 40 to 50 with COVID-19, enrolled during active disease. Sequenced sample: peripheral blood. The CDR3 nucleotides are TGTGCCAGCAGCTTCCCCTGGGGCACCCAGGAGGAAAAACTGTTTTTT. Its translation: CASSFPWGTQEEKLFF.